A selection of T cell receptor beta chains follows, all from one sample in a study of blood T cell repertoires in COVID-19. The table came from immunoSEQ multiplex PCR; TCRdb's copy has only in-frame clones and leaves some out. The sample consists of about 210,000 clones, approximately 90% of them appearing once. The sample taken for sequencing was peripheral blood. These receptors were collected from a man aged 25 to 45 with acute or convalescent COVID-19. The CDR3 runs from the conserved cysteine through the conserved F or W. D genes are given only for firm matches. Clone sizes are given selectively: once, few, many, or a class where the clone is expanded.

CDR3aa | CDR3nt | j_gene | abundance | d_gene | v_gene
CASSPFQADSPLHF | TGTGCCAGCAGCCCCTTCCAAGCGGATTCACCCCTCCACTTT | TRBJ1-6 | . | . | TRBV7-2
CASSLNSEETQYF | TGTGCCAGCAGCTTAAATAGTGAAGAGACCCAGTACTTC | TRBJ2-5 | . | . | TRBV7-3
CASSPPEGEGKDFGGYTF | TGTGCCAGCTCACCACCGGAAGGGGAAGGGAAGGATTTCGGGGGCTACACCTTC | TRBJ1-2 | . | . | TRBV18
CASSSGTSATDTQYF | TGTGCCAGCAGCTCCGGGACTAGCGCCACAGATACGCAGTATTTT | TRBJ2-3 | . | TRBD2 | TRBV7-3
CASSLILAGGPYEQYF | TGCGCCAGCAGCCTCATACTAGCGGGGGGGCCCTACGAGCAGTACTTC | TRBJ2-7 | . | TRBD2 | TRBV4-1
CASSLRGINQPQHF | TGTGCCAGCAGCTTGAGGGGAATCAATCAGCCCCAGCATTTT | TRBJ1-5 | once | . | TRBV5-6
CASSSSGNYGYTF | TGTGCCAGCAGTTCCTCAGGGAACTATGGCTACACCTTC | TRBJ1-2 | . | . | TRBV12-3/TRBV12-4
CASTADRVNSPLHF | TGTGCCAGCACCGCGGACAGGGTTAATTCACCCCTCCACTTT | TRBJ1-6 | once | TRBD1 | TRBV6-5
CASSLRTGWTEAFF | TGTGCCAGCAGCCTACGCACAGGGTGGACTGAAGCTTTCTTT | TRBJ1-1 | once | . | TRBV5-8
CASSQDTPTGSNTIYF | TGTGCCAGCAGCCAAGACACCCCGACAGGGTCTAACACCATATATTTT | TRBJ1-3 | . | TRBD1 | TRBV4-2
CASRILGAYEQYF | TGCGCCAGCAGAATCTTAGGGGCCTACGAGCAGTACTTC | TRBJ2-7 | . | . | TRBV5-1
CASSLEGRKETQYF | TGCGCCAGCAGCTTGGAAGGCAGGAAAGAGACCCAGTACTTC | TRBJ2-5 | . | . | TRBV5-1
CAIPDRGSTNEKLFF | TGTGCCATTCCCGACAGGGGGTCTACTAATGAAAAACTGTTTTTT | TRBJ1-4 | . | TRBD1 | TRBV2
CASSQGNSGGPDTQYF | TGTGCCAGCAGCCAAGGGAACTCGGGAGGCCCAGATACGCAGTATTTT | TRBJ2-3 | . | TRBD2 | TRBV4-2
CASSLGPGGNTIYF | TGTGCCAGCAGCTTAGGGCCAGGGGGAAACACCATATATTTT | TRBJ1-3 | . | . | TRBV7-3
CASSRRGQESFYGYTF | TGTGCCAGCTCACGACGCGGACAGGAGAGTTTCTATGGCTACACCTTC | TRBJ1-2 | . | TRBD1 | TRBV18
CASSLERNYGYTF | TGCGCCAGCAGCTTGGAGCGAAACTATGGCTACACCTTC | TRBJ1-2 | once | . | TRBV5-1
CASSAGPSFNQPQHF | TGTGCCAGCTCAGCGGGACCGAGCTTCAATCAGCCCCAGCATTTT | TRBJ1-5 | . | . | TRBV18
CASSAQGGNTQYF | TGTGCCAGCAGTGCCCAGGGGGGAAATACGCAGTATTTT | TRBJ2-3 | . | . | TRBV6-6
CASSFGRRGPQHF | TGTGCCAGCAGTTTCGGCAGGAGGGGACCCCAGCATTTT | TRBJ1-5 | . | . | TRBV28
CATGPGGSSHEQYF | TGTGCCACCGGACCTGGAGGGAGTTCCCACGAGCAGTACTTC | TRBJ2-7 | . | . | TRBV24-1
CASSTPGTVNSPLHF | TGTGCCAGCAGCACACCCGGGACAGTGAATTCACCCCTCCACTTT | TRBJ1-6 | once | TRBD1 | TRBV5-4
CASSYSSGRFRPYEQYF | TGTGCCAGCAGTTACTCATCGGGTCGGTTCCGCCCGTACGAGCAGTACTTC | TRBJ2-7 | . | . | TRBV6-8
CASSRGQGETGANVLTF | TGTGCCAGCTCAAGGGGACAGGGGGAAACGGGGGCCAACGTCCTGACTTTC | TRBJ2-6 | . | TRBD1 | TRBV18
CASSTGTGSTDTQYF | TGCGCCAGCAGCACCGGGACTGGCAGTACAGATACGCAGTATTTT | TRBJ2-3 | . | . | TRBV5-1
CSVAQSQGMNEQFF | TGCAGCGTTGCCCAAAGTCAGGGGATGAATGAGCAGTTCTTC | TRBJ2-1 | . | . | TRBV29-1
CATSDNSATNEKLFF | TGTGCCACCAGTGATAACAGTGCAACTAATGAAAAACTGTTTTTT | TRBJ1-4 | . | . | TRBV24-1
CASRQKGQGSYEQYF | TGTGCCAGCAGACAGAAAGGACAGGGGTCCTACGAGCAGTACTTC | TRBJ2-7 | . | TRBD1 | TRBV5-8